Presented here are 22 T cell receptor beta chains from one specimen sequenced in a study of cytomegalovirus exposure and HLA in healthy donors (dated by TCRdb to between 2016 and 2019). The library was prepared using the immunoSEQ multiplex PCR assay. The multiplex PCR relied on a mix of 60 forward primers for TCR Vbeta segments and 13 reverse primers for TCR Jbeta segments. Held by TCRdb, this immuneACCESS table contains in-frame sequences only and omits some clones. Under half of the omission traces to an unresolved V gene where checked; the cause of the rest is unknown. The table for this sample lists roughly 150,000 clones; roughly three quarters of them were counted only once. Approximately 6.8% of the sample goes to the ten largest clones. The sequenced material came from PBMCs. The receptors stem from a middle-aged woman in good health and CMV-seropositive.

J is TRBJ1-5 and V is TRBV6-1; 7 nucleotides match TRBD1. Germline CDR1 is MNHNS and CDR2 is SASEGT. This CDR3 is 16 amino acids long. The trim removed 3 bases at V and 4 bases at J, leaving 9 bases unmatched. CDR3 coding DNA: TGTGCCAGCAGTGACAAACCCGGGACAGATAATCAGCCCCAGCATTTT. Translated: CASSDKPGTDNQPQHF.

The CDR3 nucleotides are TGTGCCACCATGACAGGGGTCAACGAGCAGTACTTC. Translating gives CATMTGVNEQYF. The V call is TRBV28, the J call TRBJ2-5; TRBD1 matches 8 bases. The DNA end is a closer match to TRBJ2-7, so the J assignment may be wrong. This CDR3 comprises 12 residues. Germline lookup yields CDR1 MDHEN and CDR2 SYDVKM.

The J gene is TRBJ2-1, the V gene TRBV2; no definite D call. V was shortened by 6 bases and J by 8 bases, with 5 bases between the two germline ends. This CDR3 is 10 amino acids long. Germline CDR1 reads SNHLY; CDR2 reads FYNNEI. CDR3 in amino acids: CASSADEQFF. The CDR3 region has the DNA TGTGCCAGCAGCGCGGATGAGCAGTTCTTC.

The chain combines TRBV7-7 with TRBJ1-2; TRBD1 agrees at 8 bases. This CDR3 has 17 residues. The ends lost 5 bases at V and 4 bases at J; junction bases unmatched: 15. Germline V gene data show CDR1 as SSHAT and CDR2 as FNYEAQ (reference sequence). CDR3 in DNA: TGTGCCAGCAGCCCGGACAGGGTCTCCACGCCTTCCTATGGCTACACCTTC. As protein: CASSPDRVSTPSYGYTF.

The chain employs TRBV6-1 and TRBJ1-2; tentatively, D is TRBD1 (6 bases). Germline V gives CDR1 MNHNS, CDR2 SASEGT. This CDR3 comprises 13 residues. Trimming removed 5 bases at V and 3 bases at J, with 10 bases between. This CDR3 reads CASSTDSYYGYTF. The CDR3 region has the DNA TGTGCCAGCAGTACGGACAGTTACTATGGCTACACCTTC.

Only one count was recorded for this clone. The V call is TRBV5-1, the J call TRBJ2-5, with 10 bases aligning to TRBD2. V dropped 5 bases and J dropped 7; count of bases not matched to a gene: 11. This CDR3 spans 15 amino acids. Germline CDR1 SGHRS, CDR2 YFSETQ. CDR3 DNA sequence: TGCGCCAGCAGGCTAGCGGGGGACCCTCGTGCGACCCAGTACTTC. Its translation: CASRLAGDPRATQYF.

V and J are TRBV7-8 and TRBJ2-1; 7 bases are a match to TRBD1. The CDR3 covers 16 residues. V dropped 1 base and J dropped 7; count of bases not matched to a gene: 10. CDR1 and CDR2 from the germline V gene are SGHVS and FQNEAQ. The CDR3 sequence: CASSLGGPGQINEQFF. CDR3 coding DNA: TGTGCCAGCAGCTTAGGAGGTCCGGGACAGATTAATGAGCAGTTCTTC.

This chain joins TRBV19 and TRBJ2-1; D call uncertain. The CDR3 has 15 amino acids. Trimming shortened V by 3 bases and J by 4 bases, and 13 bases separated the two germline ends. Germline loops: CDR1 LNHDA, CDR2 SQIVND (reference sequence). The CDR3 sequence: CASSMASLGYNEQFF. The CDR3 nucleotides are TGTGCCAGTAGTATGGCCAGTCTCGGGTACAATGAGCAGTTCTTC. Variable domain in full (rest from reference TRBV19 and TRBJ2-1): DGGITQSPKYLFRKEGQNVTLSCEQNLNHDAMYWYRQDPGQGLRLIYYSQIVNDFQKGDIAEGYSVSREKKESFPLTVTSAQKNPTAFYLCASSMASLGYNEQFFGPGTRLTVL.

CDR3 sequence (DNA): TGTGCCAGCAGTAGCGGGACACAGAACACTGAAGCTTTCTTT. It yields the protein CASSSGTQNTEAFF. The rearrangement joins TRBV6-1 to TRBJ1-1; D might be TRBD1 (6 bases). Germline CDR1 MNHNS, CDR2 SASEGT. Trimming cost V 5 bases and J 1 base, with 11 bases left between them. This CDR3 is 14 amino acids long.

The gene calls are TRBV19 and TRBJ1-2; D not certain. Germline CDR1 LNHDA, CDR2 SQIVND (reference sequence). CDR3 length: 13 amino acids. Trimming took off 6 bases at V and 4 bases at J, with 12 bases between the two ends. The CDR3 is CASRGGQLYGYTF. CDR3 DNA sequence: TGTGCCAGTAGAGGTGGGCAGCTCTATGGCTACACCTTC.

The chain carries TRBV5-1 and TRBJ1-2, with 7 bases matching TRBD1. The trim removed 2 bases at V and 4 bases at J, leaving 5 bases unmatched. This CDR3 is 14 amino acids long. Germline-derived CDR1 and CDR2 are SGHRS and YFSETQ. CDR3 coding DNA: TGCGCCAGCAGCTTAGGACAGGAAATCTATGGCTACACCTTC. Translated: CASSLGQEIYGYTF.

The chain links TRBV15 to TRBJ2-7, with TRBD1 matching 7 bases. The germline gives CDR1 LNHNV, CDR2 YYDKDF (reference sequence). With V trimmed by 0 bases and J by 7 bases, 9 bases remained unmatched. This CDR3 has 15 amino acids. The CDR3 DNA is TGTGCCACCAGCAGAGATAGACAGGGCCTTTGGGAGCAGTACTTC. This gives the protein CATSRDRQGLWEQYF.

V and J are TRBV6-5 and TRBJ1-1, with D hard to call. Trimming left V 2 bases short and J 11 bases short, with 18 bases between. The CDR3 extends over 14 amino acids. Germline CDR1 and CDR2: MNHEY and SVGAGI. The CDR3 region has the DNA TGTGCCAGCAGTTACAGAGGGATCCTCAGCGGGGCTTTCTTT. Encoded protein: CASSYRGILSGAFF.

DNA of the CDR3: TGTGCCAGCGGAACTTCCGGGACAGGCACCGGGGAGCTGTTTTTT. This translates into CASGTSGTGTGELFF. The rearrangement links TRBV27 to TRBJ2-2; 8 nucleotides agree with TRBD1. Germline CDR1 reads MNHEY; CDR2 reads SMNVEV (reference sequence). The CDR3 extends over 15 amino acids. Germline trimming cut 8 bases from V and 4 bases from J; bases unmatched to any gene: 9.

The chain recombines TRBV5-8 with TRBJ2-1; TRBD2 matches 7 bases. The CDR3 extends over 17 amino acids. With 1 base clipped from V and 2 bases from J, the junction kept 9 bases outside the gene matches. CDR1 SGHTS and CDR2 YDEGEE come from the germline V gene. This chain's CDR3 is CASSLFVGGLTYNEQFF. As DNA, the CDR3 is TGTGCCAGCAGCTTGTTTGTCGGGGGACTAACCTACAATGAGCAGTTCTTC.

This clone was observed once. The chain carries TRBV6-1 and TRBJ1-1, with TRBD1 as a possible D gene (6 bases). The V end was cut by 0 bases, the J end by 4 bases, with 12 bases between. This CDR3 has 15 amino acids. CDR1 MNHNS and CDR2 SASEGT come from the germline V gene. The CDR3 DNA follows: TGTGCCAGCAGTGAAGCGGCAGGGGTTGTCACTGAAGCTTTCTTT. Amino acid sequence: CASSEAAGVVTEAFF.

V usage is TRBV6-1 and J usage is TRBJ2-7, with D possibly matching TRBD2 (5 bases). This CDR3 spans 12 amino acids. V dropped 5 bases and J dropped 7 bases, with 12 bases sitting between them. In germline, CDR1 is MNHNS, CDR2 SASEGT. The CDR3 DNA is TGTGCCAGCAGTTGGGCTAGCACTGAGCAGTACTTC. This gives the protein CASSWASTEQYF.

The chain joins TRBV5-4 to TRBJ2-3; TRBD1 matches 8 bases. The CDR3 runs 14 residues. The V gene end was trimmed by 4 bases and the J gene end by 13 bases; junction bases not matched to a gene: 14. Germline values: CDR1 SGHNT, CDR2 YYREEE (reference sequence). The CDR3 spells CASSEYQGAGVEYF. CDR3 coding DNA: TGTGCCAGCAGCGAATATCAGGGGGCTGGTGTTGAGTATTTT.

In its sample, this clone was seen once. This chain connects TRBV6-6 to TRBJ2-1; TRBD1 matches 9 bases. With 6 bases clipped from V and 1 base from J, the junction kept 7 bases outside the gene matches. This CDR3 has 16 amino acids. The germline CDR1 and CDR2 sequences are MNHNY and SVGAGI (reference sequence). The chain's CDR3 is CASSGPGQGSYNEQFF. CDR3 bases: TGTGCCAGCAGCGGGCCGGGACAGGGATCCTACAATGAGCAGTTCTTC.

The V and J genes are TRBV30 and TRBJ1-2, with TRBD1 as a possible D gene (5 bases). Germline CDR1 GTSNPN, CDR2 SVGIG (reference sequence). V lost 2 bases, J lost 2 bases, and 15 bases lay in between. This CDR3 region has 15 residues. CDR3 coding DNA: TGTGCCTGGAGTCGTCGATCTGGGGGGAACTATGGCTACACCTTC. Translating it yields CAWSRRSGGNYGYTF. Filled out from reference TRBV30 and TRBJ1-2, the complete variable domain reads SQTIHQWPATLVQPVGSPLSLECTVEGTSNPNLYWYRQAAGRGLQLLFYSVGIGQISSEVPQNLSASRPQDRQFILSSKKLLLSDSGFYLCAWSRRSGGNYGYTFGSGTRLTVV.

DNA of the CDR3: TGTGCCAGCAGCGACGGGCCTCGGAGGGACACCGGGGAGCTGTTTTTT. Its translation is CASSDGPRRDTGELFF. The rearrangement joins TRBV13 to TRBJ2-2, with D tentatively TRBD2 (6 bases). The CDR3 sequence is 16 residues long. V shed 5 bases and J shed 3 bases, with 16 bases lying between them. The germline V gene has CDR1 PRHDT and CDR2 FYEKMQ (reference sequence).

CDR3 residues: CAWTGLATNEKLFF. CDR3 DNA sequence: TGTGCCTGGACCGGTCTAGCAACTAATGAAAAACTGTTTTTT. This chain connects TRBV30 to TRBJ1-4; D is undetermined. V was trimmed by 4 bases and J by 0 bases, leaving 9 bases between them. The CDR3 is 14 residues long. From germline, CDR1 is GTSNPN and CDR2 SVGIG (reference sequence).